This TCR beta chain is drawn from a study of shared clonotypes between healthy human individuals. The authors combined CD45RO+ cells with CCR7-negative CD45RA+ TemRA cells as CD8 memory. A note on this clone: The antigen is not known.

Study conclusions and caveats: Across four donors, naive CD4 shared 4.5% to 6%, naive CD8 around 4%, memory CD4 more than 2%, memory CD8 0.4% to 0.5%. Compared with memory subsets, naive subsets generally had larger estimated richness.

Repertoires were generated with immunoSEQ multiplex PCR, while TCRdb's copy carries only in-frame clones and drops some. The sample lists roughly 720,000 clones, about nine tenths occurring once. CDR3 length equals 14 residues. Germline CDR1 is SGHTS and CDR2 is YDEGEE. V lost 1 base to trimming and J lost 2 bases, with 9 bases between them. The sample was memory CD8+ T cells from PBMCs. The subset was: CD45RO+ cells pooled with CCR7-negative TemRA cells. The chain has TRBV5-8 and TRBJ1-2; the D is unclear. The clonotype originates from a man aged 18 to 29 in good health. Some clones in this sample may be carry-over from other donors' samples. CDR3 sequence reads: CASSLRFVNYGYTF. CDR3 sequence (DNA): TGTGCCAGCAGCTTGAGGTTCGTCAACTATGGCTACACCTTC.